What follows are 3 T cell receptor beta chains derived from one specimen sequenced in a study of T cell responses to AZD1222 COVID-19 vaccine. Generated by immunoSEQ multiplex PCR, the TCRdb table keeps only in-frame clones and is missing some. The table has about 68,000 clones, about 80% seen once; the top ten hold roughly an eighth. The source material was peripheral blood, sampled on day 0 of AZD1222 vaccination. These receptor sequences come from an adult in good health.

V and J are TRBV6-5 and TRBJ2-7, with a tentative D call TRBD1 (6 bases). This CDR3 is built from 14 residues. The germline V gene encodes CDR1 MNHEY and CDR2 SVGAGI. V shed 6 bases and J shed 1 base, with 13 bases lying between them. CDR3 residues: CASRNSQGSYEQYF. The CDR3 bases are TGTGCCAGCAGAAATTCACAGGGATCCTACGAGCAGTACTTC.

The genes are TRBV7-8 and TRBJ1-6; D remains ambiguous. Trimming took off 1 base at V and 8 bases at J, with 12 bases between the two ends. CDR3 size: 15 residues. The germline V gene has CDR1 SGHVS and CDR2 FQNEAQ. The CDR3 DNA reads as TGTGCCAGCAGCTTAGGAGCAGGAACTTATTCACCCCTCCACTTT. Protein product: CASSLGAGTYSPLHF.

This clone was recorded once. The chain uses TRBV5-5 and TRBJ1-3; TRBD1 is a possible D gene (6 bases). This CDR3 contains 16 residues. Germline CDR1 reads SGHKS; CDR2 reads YYEKEE (reference sequence). V dropped 4 bases and J dropped 3 bases, with 17 bases sitting between them. The CDR3 nucleotides read TGTGCCAGCAGCACCGGAGACAGGAGTGGTGGAAACACCATATATTTT. It encodes CASSTGDRSGGNTIYF.